This entry features one T cell receptor beta chain sequence. What it recognizes is unknown. There are 13 residues in the CDR3. In germline, CDR1 is SQVTM, CDR2 ANQGSEA. This record belongs to a study of CXCR3-negative and CXCR3-positive naive CD8 T cells. Points from the study as a whole: Memory cells diverged, while naive CXCR3-positive and CXCR3-negative cells had similar TRBV-TRBJ usage. Hydrophobicity of TRB CDR3s was greater in CXCR3-positive naive cells than in CXCR3-negative naive cells.

In preparing the TRB cDNA libraries, 5' RACE with UMI labels was used. With the 5' RACE reads reprocessed, TCRdb shows one record per CDR3 protein and no DNA. Its table records 92,000 or so distinct CDR3 sequences. Naive CD8+ T cells displayed a CD45RO-CCR7+CD27+CD95- phenotype. Sequencing used naive CXCR3- CD8+ T cells from blood. Subset meaning: CD45RO-CCR7+CD27+CD95- naive CD8+ T cells lacking CXCR3 (TNR3-). The chain recombines TRBV29-1 with TRBJ2-2. This TCR was recovered from a human donor in good health. Some clones in this sample may be carry-over from other donors' samples. CDR3 loop: CSVGRENTGELFF.